This paragraph covers one T cell receptor beta chain sequence. Authors' data handling: Amplified reference gene primers provided the basis for estimating nucleated cell counts. Method: immunoSEQ multiplex PCR; TCRdb's copy keeps in-frame clones and lacks some. Clone size and V and J calls were adopted from that table, with D and trimming inferred from the DNA. The table has 30,000 to 45,000 clones, roughly 90% seen once. The data were obtained in a study of blood T cell repertoires in COVID-19. Study as a whole: Material from acute and convalescent COVID-19 was sourced from the United States, Italy and Spain. Sources were T cells, B-cell-depleted T cells, or PBMCs; the material itself was cDNA or gDNA.

The CDR3 loop spans 13 amino acids. Germline trimming cut 12 bases from V and 1 base from J; bases unmatched to any gene: 3. Germline loops: CDR1 KGHDR, CDR2 SFDVKD. The sample was peripheral blood. The chain employs TRBV24-1 and TRBJ2-2; 8 bases line up with TRBD1. The receptor was derived from a human donor in a cohort sampled during active COVID-19. As DNA, the CDR3 is TGTGCCGTCAGGGGGCGGAACACCGGGGAGCTGTTTTTT. Its translation: CAVRGRNTGELFF.